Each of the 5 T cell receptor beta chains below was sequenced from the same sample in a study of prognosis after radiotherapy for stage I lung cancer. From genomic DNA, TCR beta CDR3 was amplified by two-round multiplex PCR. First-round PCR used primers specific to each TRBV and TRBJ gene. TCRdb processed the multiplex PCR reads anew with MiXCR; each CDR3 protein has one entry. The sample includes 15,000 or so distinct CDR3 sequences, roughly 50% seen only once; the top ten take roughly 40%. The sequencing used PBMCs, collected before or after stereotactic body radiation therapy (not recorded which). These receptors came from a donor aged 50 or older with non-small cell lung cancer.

CDR3 region: CAGEQNTEAFF. The CDR3 coding sequence is TGTGCCGGCGAACAGAACACTGAAGCTTTCTTT. The gene calls are TRBV7-9 and TRBJ1-1, with no clear D. V was clipped by 11 bases and J by 1 base, with 8 bases between them. In germline, CDR1 is SEHNR, CDR2 FQNEAQ (reference sequence). The length of the CDR3 is 11 residues. Supplemented by reference TRBV7-9 and TRBJ1-1, the full variable domain reads DTGVSQNPRHKITKRGQNVTFRCDPISEHNRLYWYRQTLGQGPEFLTYFQNEAQLEKSRLLSDRFSAERPKGSFSTLEIQRTEQGDSAMYLCAGEQNTEAFFGQGTRLTVV.

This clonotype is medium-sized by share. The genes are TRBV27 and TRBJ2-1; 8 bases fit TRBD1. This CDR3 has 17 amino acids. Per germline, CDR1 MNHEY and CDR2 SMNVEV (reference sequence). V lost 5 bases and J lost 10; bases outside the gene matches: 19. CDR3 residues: CASSPRNPSRDRLEQFF. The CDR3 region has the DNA TGTGCCAGCAGTCCTAGAAACCCGTCCCGGGACAGGTTGGAGCAGTTCTTC.

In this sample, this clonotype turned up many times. CDR3 sequence reads: CSARRQVSYGYTF. The DNA for the CDR3 is TGCAGTGCTAGACGGCAAGTTTCCTATGGCTACACCTTC. This chain uses TRBV20-1 with TRBJ1-2; D is unresolved. Germline V gene data show CDR1 as DFQATT and CDR2 as SNEGSKA (reference sequence). V dropped 2 bases and J dropped 4 bases, with 11 bases sitting between them. The CDR3 is 13 amino acids.

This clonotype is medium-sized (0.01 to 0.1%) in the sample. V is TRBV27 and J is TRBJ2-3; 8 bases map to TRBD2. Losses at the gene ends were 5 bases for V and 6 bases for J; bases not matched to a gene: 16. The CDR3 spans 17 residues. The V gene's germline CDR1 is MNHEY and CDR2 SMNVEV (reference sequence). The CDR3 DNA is TGTGCCAGCAGTACCAAGCGGGGGTGGGGAGTTCCGGATACGCAGTATTTT. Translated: CASSTKRGWGVPDTQYF.

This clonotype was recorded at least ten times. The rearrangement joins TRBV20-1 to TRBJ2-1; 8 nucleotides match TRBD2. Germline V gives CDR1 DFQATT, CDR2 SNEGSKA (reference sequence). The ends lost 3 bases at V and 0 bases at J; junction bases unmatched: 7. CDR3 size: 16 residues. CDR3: CSARGRGGISYNEQFF. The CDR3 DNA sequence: TGCAGTGCTAGGGGCCGCGGGGGGATCTCCTACAATGAGCAGTTCTTC.